The T cell receptor beta chain described here comes from a study of blood T cell repertoires in COVID-19. V lost 1 base and J 0 bases, leaving 12 bases between the germline ends. The CDR3 runs to 17 residues. Per germline, CDR1 SGHTA and CDR2 FQGNSA. Assay used: immunoSEQ multiplex PCR; TCRdb lists only in-frame clones, some missing. This table has approximately 350,000 clones, 80% to 90% appearing once. The clonotype was recovered from a woman aged 25 to 39 with COVID-19, enrolled during active disease. Sequenced material: peripheral blood. The genes are TRBV7-2 and TRBJ1-4; TRBD1 might be the D (5 bases). The CDR3 loop reads CASSLGGRSSTNEKLFF. The DNA of the CDR3 is TGTGCCAGCAGCTTAGGGGGCAGGTCTTCAACTAATGAAAAACTGTTTTTT.